The clone carrying this T cell receptor beta chain has a count of ten or more. The target antigen is unknown. It was by quantitative 5'-RACE with molecular barcodes that TCR beta libraries were made. TCRdb passed the 5' RACE reads through MiXCR, listing each CDR3 protein once. The sample comprises just under 550,000 distinct CDR3 sequences, 9.5% to 15% of which are singletons, and 6.8% rests with the top ten. The data were obtained in a study of CD8 T cells in ankylosing spondylitis. Study results and limitations: A TCR beta motif of several highly homologous variants appeared characteristic of ankylosing spondylitis blood.

What was sequenced was blood, either unsorted or a sorted T cell fraction (not recorded which). This clonotype originated in a male donor with ankylosing spondylitis.

CDR3 sequence (DNA): TGTGCCATCAGCGCAGTACTATGGGGCACTGAAGCTTTCTTT. Protein: CAISAVLWGTEAFF. V gene TRBV10-3 combines with J gene TRBJ1-1; D remains unclear. Trimming removed 6 bases from V and 4 bases from J, with 15 bases in between. The germline gives CDR1 ENHRY, CDR2 SYGVKD. This CDR3 is built from 14 residues.